One and the same sample provided the 32 T cell receptor beta chains below, sequenced in a study of radiotherapy plus CTLA-4 blockade in lung cancer. Assay used: immunoSEQ multiplex PCR; TCRdb lists only in-frame clones, some missing. The sample includes under 95,000 clones, 60% to 85% seen only once; the top ten take approximately 24%. Material: peripheral blood, obtained from a patient treated with radiotherapy plus ipilimumab. These receptors originate from a human donor with non-small cell lung cancer whose response to radiotherapy plus ipilimumab could not be evaluated. Some clones in this sample may be carry-over from other donors' samples.

The chain recombines TRBV15 with TRBJ2-2; D possibly corresponds to TRBD1 (6 bases). The V gene lost 1 base and the J gene lost 1 base, with 10 bases spanning the gap. Germline lookup yields CDR1 LNHNV and CDR2 YYDKDF (reference sequence). The CDR3 spans 16 residues. The CDR3 DNA sequence: TGTGCCACCAGCAGAGTTCGAGGGGGGAACACCGGGGAGCTGTTTTTT. Encoded protein: CATSRVRGGNTGELFF. The whole variable domain, filled in from reference TRBV15 and TRBJ2-2, reads DAMVIQNPRYQVTQFGKPVTLSCSQTLNHNVMYWYQQKSSQAPKLLFHYYDKDFNNEADTPDNFQSRRPNTSFCFLDIRSPGLGDTAMYLCATSRVRGGNTGELFFGEGSRLTVL.

The gene calls are TRBV27 and TRBJ1-6, with 7 positions matching TRBD1. The CDR3 runs to 15 residues. Germline V gene sequence: CDR1 MNHEY, CDR2 SMNVEV (reference sequence). V dropped 7 bases and J dropped 5; count of bases not matched to a gene: 8. The CDR3 region is CASTTDRSNNSPLHF. DNA for the CDR3: TGTGCCAGCACCACGGACAGGTCGAATAATTCACCCCTCCACTTT.

The V call is TRBV4-2, the J call TRBJ2-2; D perhaps matches TRBD2 (6 bases). Germline lookup yields CDR1 LGHNA and CDR2 YNFKEQ. CDR3 length: 16 amino acids. Trimming took 1 base from V and 10 from J, leaving 19 bases between them. In DNA, the CDR3 is TGTGCCAGCAGCCAAGGAGTGAGACGGAGGGAGGAGGAGCTGTTTTTT. Residues: CASSQGVRRREEELFF.

This clone was found a few times. V usage is TRBV11-2 and J usage is TRBJ1-1; D gene unclear. This CDR3 region has 16 residues. The germline V gene encodes CDR1 SGHAT and CDR2 FQNNGV. The ends were cut back, 4 bases at V and 3 bases at J, with 18 bases in the middle. The CDR3 here is CASSSLLRRTDTEAFF. The DNA for the CDR3 is TGTGCCAGCAGCTCCCTACTCAGGAGGACGGACACTGAAGCTTTCTTT. Using reference TRBV11-2 and TRBJ1-1 for the parts outside the CDR3, the full variable domain is EAGVAQSPRYKIIEKRQSVAFWCNPISGHATLYWYQQILGQGPKLLIQFQNNGVVDDSQLPKDRFSAERLKGVDSTLKIQPAKLEDSAVYLCASSSLLRRTDTEAFFGQGTRLTVV.

This clone was seen a few times. The V and J genes are TRBV6-1 and TRBJ2-1, with D possibly TRBD1 on 8 matching bases. Trimming took off 6 bases at V and 8 bases at J, with 17 bases between the two ends. Per germline, CDR1 MNHNS and CDR2 SASEGT. CDR3 length: 14 residues. CDR3 region: CASSERGRGHEQFF. The CDR3 bases are TGTGCCAGCAGCGAGCGGGGCAGGGGGCATGAGCAGTTCTTC.

This chain uses TRBV5-1 with TRBJ2-5, with TRBD1 matching over 8 bases. The V gene end was trimmed by 3 bases and the J gene end by 4 bases; junction bases not matched to a gene: 5. The germline gives CDR1 SGHRS, CDR2 YFSETQ. This CDR3 contains 14 residues. The CDR3 bases are TGCGCCAGCAGCTCACCAGGGGGCCGAGAGACCCAGTACTTC. It is translated as CASSSPGGRETQYF. The full variable domain, completed using reference TRBV5-1 and TRBJ2-5, is KAGVTQTPRYLIKTRGQQVTLSCSPISGHRSVSWYQQTPGQGLQFLFEYFSETQRNKGNFPGRFSGRQFSNSRSEMNVSTLELGDSALYLCASSSPGGRETQYFGPGTRLLVL.

This clone has only one observation. V usage is TRBV15 and J usage is TRBJ1-6; D possibly corresponds to TRBD1 (5 bases). Trimming took 6 bases from V and 10 from J, leaving 13 bases between them. The CDR3 extends over 13 amino acids. CDR1 LNHNV and CDR2 YYDKDF come from the germline V gene (reference sequence). CDR3 bases: TGTGCCACCAGGGAAGGGGCTGGGTCACCCCTCCACTTT. Translating it yields CATREGAGSPLHF.

The chain recombines TRBV18 with TRBJ2-1; D perhaps matches TRBD2 (7 bases). Germline CDR1 KGHSH, CDR2 LQKENI. V dropped 1 base and J dropped 0 bases, with 13 bases sitting between them. This CDR3 is 17 amino acids long. CDR3 in amino acids: CASSPRGGGSSYNEQFF. For the CDR3, the DNA is TGTGCCAGCTCACCACGGGGAGGGGGTAGCTCCTACAATGAGCAGTTCTTC.

This clone appeared a few times. The CDR3 nucleotides read TGTGCCAGCAGTTTTACTAGCGGGGGACTGGAGCAGTACTTC. It is translated as CASSFTSGGLEQYF. The chain is built from TRBV28 and TRBJ2-7; 11 nucleotides line up with TRBD2. The germline gives CDR1 MDHEN, CDR2 SYDVKM. With 3 bases clipped from V and 7 bases from J, the junction kept 5 bases outside the gene matches. CDR3 size: 14 residues. The variable domain in full, with the rest retrieved from reference TRBV28 and TRBJ2-7, is DVKVTQSSRYLVKRTGEKVFLECVQDMDHENMFWYRQDPGLGLRLIYFSYDVKMKEKGDIPEGYSVSREKKERFSLILESASTNQTSMYLCASSFTSGGLEQYFGPGTRLTVT.

The chain carries TRBV14 and TRBJ2-1; D unresolved. Germline V lookup: CDR1 SGHDN, CDR2 FVKESK. The CDR3 is 16 residues long. V was shortened by 0 bases and J by 0 bases, with 9 bases between the two germline ends. This CDR3 is CASSQDLTVSYNEQFF. CDR3 sequence (DNA): TGTGCCAGCAGCCAAGATCTAACGGTCTCCTACAATGAGCAGTTCTTC.

The rearrangement links TRBV9 to TRBJ1-2; the match to TRBD1 covers 7 bases. V was clipped by 0 bases and J by 6 bases; unmatched bases: 17. In germline, CDR1 is SGDLS, CDR2 YYNGEE. This CDR3 has 18 amino acids. The CDR3 nucleotides are TGTGCCAGCAGCGTAGGCCTTATTGTGACAGGGAAGGAAGATGGCTACACCTTC. Its protein is CASSVGLIVTGKEDGYTF.

The genes are TRBV7-4 and TRBJ1-1; no clear D gene. Trimming took 5 bases from V and 6 from J, leaving 7 bases between them. Per the germline V gene, CDR1 is SGHVT and CDR2 is SQSDAQ. The CDR3 sequence is 11 residues long. CDR3 amino acids: CASSPPPEAFF. In DNA, the CDR3 is TGTGCCAGCAGCCCTCCCCCTGAAGCTTTCTTT.

This clone was detected only a few times. The chain employs TRBV7-2 and TRBJ1-5; D gene unclear. The V and J ends lost 2 bases and 2 bases respectively, with 7 bases between them. CDR3 length equals 14 residues. Germline V gene sequence: CDR1 SGHTA, CDR2 FQGNSA. CDR3 sequence: CASSLFGGNQPQHF. As DNA, the CDR3 is TGTGCCAGCAGCTTATTCGGGGGCAATCAGCCCCAGCATTTT. Variable domain in full (rest from reference TRBV7-2 and TRBJ1-5): GAGVSQSPSNKVTEKGKDVELRCDPISGHTALYWYRQSLGQGLEFLIYFQGNSAPDKSGLPSDRFSAERTGGSVSTLTIQRTQQEDSAVYLCASSLFGGNQPQHFGDGTRLSIL.

The chain combines TRBV5-4 with TRBJ2-5, with D perhaps TRBD1 (5 bases). Germline-derived CDR1 and CDR2 are SGHNT and YYREEE (reference sequence). There are 16 residues in the CDR3. V was pared by 3 bases and J by 1 base, with 16 bases between. CDR3 sequence (DNA): TGTGCCAGCAGCTCCCCCAGGGATACCGTCCAAGAGACCCAGTACTTC. This codes for CASSSPRDTVQETQYF.

The chain employs TRBV2 and TRBJ1-5; the match to TRBD1 covers 12 bases. The CDR3 totals 15 residues. V dropped 6 bases and J dropped 3; count of bases not matched to a gene: 3. Looked up from germline, CDR1 is SNHLY and CDR2 is FYNNEI. The CDR3 bases are TGTGCCAGCAGGGGGACAGGGGGCGTCAATCAGCCCCAGCATTTT. Its protein product is CASRGTGGVNQPQHF.

The genes are TRBV28 and TRBJ2-7, with 9 bases matching TRBD1. The junction had 9 bases not matched to a gene; V was cut back by 10 bases and J by 5 bases. Germline values: CDR1 MDHEN, CDR2 SYDVKM. This CDR3 has 13 amino acids. The DNA of the CDR3 is TGTGCCACCTTCCCACAGGGGGCAGACGAGCAGTACTTC. Translation: CATFPQGADEQYF.

This clone has a single count. This chain joins TRBV5-4 and TRBJ2-2; possibly TRBD2 for D (6 bases). The V gene's germline CDR1 is SGHNT and CDR2 YYREEE (reference sequence). The CDR3 has 15 residues. The V end was cut by 4 bases, the J end by 7 bases, with 17 bases between. This CDR3 is CASSRGGVGSGELFF. The CDR3 coding sequence is TGTGCCAGCAGCCGGGGCGGGGTCGGCAGCGGGGAGCTGTTTTTT.

This clone was counted a few times. The rearrangement links TRBV28 to TRBJ2-7; no reliable D call. The CDR3 has 14 residues. V dropped 3 bases and J dropped 0 bases, with 9 bases sitting between them. Per germline, CDR1 MDHEN and CDR2 SYDVKM. CDR3 residues: CASSLRQFSYEQYF. DNA for the CDR3: TGTGCCAGCAGTTTGAGGCAGTTCTCCTACGAGCAGTACTTC.

The CDR3 DNA is TGTGCCAGCAGCTTGGCAATCCTCACAGATACGCAGTATTTT. Its protein product is CASSLAILTDTQYF. The chain recombines TRBV7-9 with TRBJ2-3, with D uncertain. This CDR3 comprises 14 residues. V was shortened by 3 bases and J by 2 bases, with 9 bases between the two germline ends. Per the germline V gene, CDR1 is SEHNR and CDR2 is FQNEAQ (reference sequence).

The chain recombines TRBV28 with TRBJ2-2; TRBD2 matches 7 bases. The CDR3 consists of 18 residues. Germline assignment: CDR1 MDHEN and CDR2 SYDVKM. Losses at the gene ends were 1 base for V and 0 bases for J; bases not matched to a gene: 8. The CDR3 loop is CASSLSMGGTANTGELFF. The CDR3 DNA reads as TGTGCCAGCAGTTTATCAATGGGGGGGACGGCGAACACCGGGGAGCTGTTTTTT.

V and J are TRBV7-6 and TRBJ2-3; D is perhaps TRBD2 (5 bases). The CDR3 is made up of 13 amino acids. V lost 5 bases and J lost 7, with 13 bases in between. Per germline, CDR1 SGHVS and CDR2 FNYEAQ. The CDR3 DNA reads TGTGCCAGCAGCCCTTCGAGAGGGCATACGCAGTATTTT. Protein sequence: CASSPSRGHTQYF.

The chain combines TRBV6-1 with TRBJ1-4; a weak D match, TRBD1 (5 bases). CDR1 is MNHNS, CDR2 SASEGT, per germline. Trimming shortened V by 0 bases and J by 3 bases, and 8 bases separated the two germline ends. The CDR3 consists of 15 residues. The CDR3 sequence: CASSEAQGPNEKLFF. CDR3 sequence (DNA): TGTGCCAGCAGTGAAGCGCAGGGCCCTAATGAAAAACTGTTTTTT.

The chain combines TRBV4-3 with TRBJ2-2; D ambiguous. Trimming pared 2 bases from V and 7 bases from J, leaving 8 bases between. The CDR3 sequence is 13 residues long. The V gene's germline CDR1 is LGHNA and CDR2 YSLEER. The CDR3 loop is CASSQIVYGELFF. The CDR3 coding sequence is TGCGCCAGCAGCCAAATCGTTTACGGGGAGCTGTTTTTT.

This clone has only one observation. CDR3 nucleotides: TGTGCCAGCAGTTTGGGGGGACTTCGGCGTGAAGCTTTCTTT. This codes for CASSLGGLRREAFF. The V and J genes are TRBV28 and TRBJ1-1; D is perhaps TRBD1 (5 bases). The CDR3 spans 14 residues. The V gene's germline CDR1 is MDHEN and CDR2 SYDVKM. Between the trimmed V and J ends, which lost 3 bases and 7 bases, there was a span of 15 bases. Based on the CDR3 plus reference TRBV28 and TRBJ1-1, the full variable domain is DVKVTQSSRYLVKRTGEKVFLECVQDMDHENMFWYRQDPGLGLRLIYFSYDVKMKEKGDIPEGYSVSREKKERFSLILESASTNQTSMYLCASSLGGLRREAFFGQGTRLTVV.

V is TRBV28 and J is TRBJ1-2, with a weak D call TRBD1 (6 bases). The CDR3 is 16 residues long. V dropped 1 base and J dropped 3 bases, with 15 bases sitting between them. CDR1 and CDR2 from the germline V gene are MDHEN and SYDVKM. CDR3 in amino acids: CASSLLSGEGHYGYTF. CDR3 bases: TGTGCCAGCAGTTTATTATCAGGGGAGGGTCACTATGGCTACACCTTC.

As DNA, the CDR3 is TGTGCCAGTAGTCGAACAGGGGGGGAGACCCAGTACTTC. Protein: CASSRTGGETQYF. The J gene is TRBJ2-5, the V gene TRBV19; 8 bases are shared with TRBD1. CDR1 LNHDA and CDR2 SQIVND come from the germline V gene (reference sequence). V was clipped by 5 bases and J by 5 bases; unmatched bases: 4. The CDR3 is made up of 13 amino acids.

This sequence joins TRBV29-1 and TRBJ1-1, with TRBD1 matching 7 bases. V shed 6 bases, J shed 8 bases, and the junction held 6 bases outside the gene matches. The CDR3 is 11 amino acids. Germline CDR1 reads SQVTM; CDR2 reads ANQGSEA. CDR3: CSVPQGQEAFF. The CDR3 DNA sequence: TGCAGCGTCCCGCAGGGACAGGAAGCTTTCTTT. The full variable domain, its missing parts supplied by reference TRBV29-1 and TRBJ1-1, is SAVISQKPSRDICQRGTSLTIQCQVDSQVTMMFWYRQQPGQSLTLIATANQGSEATYESGFVIDKFPISRPNLTFSTLTVSNMSPEDSSIYLCSVPQGQEAFFGQGTRLTVV.

The chain employs TRBV5-1 and TRBJ1-6; TRBD1 is a possible D gene (6 bases). This CDR3 region has 15 residues. Germline CDR1 is SGHRS and CDR2 is YFSETQ. Trimming left V 4 bases short and J 7 bases short, with 15 bases between. CDR3 residues: CASSPDQGPNSPLHF. Written as DNA, the CDR3 is TGCGCCAGCAGCCCGGACCAGGGGCCGAATTCACCCCTCCACTTT.

This sequence joins TRBV28 and TRBJ1-4; unclear D gene. CDR3 length: 14 residues. Germline V gene data show CDR1 as MDHEN and CDR2 as SYDVKM. Trimming removed 8 bases at V and 2 bases at J, with 12 bases between. The CDR3: CASSLVSTNEKLFF. The CDR3 bases are TGTGCCAGCTCCCTTGTATCCACTAATGAAAAACTGTTTTTT.

The chain links TRBV28 to TRBJ1-5; D gene ambiguous. V dropped 8 bases and J dropped 9 bases, with 14 bases sitting between them. The CDR3 totals 12 residues. Germline CDR1 is MDHEN and CDR2 is SYDVKM. In DNA form, the CDR3 reads TGTGCCAGCTCTCAACTCCGTGGGCCCCAGCATTTT. Translated: CASSQLRGPQHF.

This clone was seen a few times. The rearrangement joins TRBV11-2 to TRBJ2-3; D gene unclear. The CDR3 runs 13 residues. Per the germline V gene, CDR1 is SGHAT and CDR2 is FQNNGV. V gave up 8 bases and J gave up 4 bases, with 13 bases separating them. The CDR3, as DNA: TGTGCCAGCTCCGCCTCCCGAGCAGATACGCAGTATTTT. Its protein is CASSASRADTQYF.

The rearrangement joins TRBV7-2 to TRBJ1-2; TRBD1 matches at 8 bases. Unmatched junction bases numbered 12, after V lost 5 bases and J lost 4 bases. There are 16 residues in the CDR3. Germline V gene sequence: CDR1 SGHTA, CDR2 FQGNSA. CDR3 sequence: CASSPQAGGRFYGYTF. CDR3 in DNA: TGTGCCAGCAGCCCCCAAGCAGGGGGCCGTTTCTATGGCTACACCTTC. The full variable domain, rest sourced from reference TRBV7-2 and TRBJ1-2, is GAGVSQSPSNKVTEKGKDVELRCDPISGHTALYWYRQSLGQGLEFLIYFQGNSAPDKSGLPSDRFSAERTGGSVSTLTIQRTQQEDSAVYLCASSPQAGGRFYGYTFGSGTRLTVV.